This T cell receptor (beta chain) was identified during a study of T cell changes during pregnancy in multiple sclerosis. TCRdb's table, derived via immunoSEQ multiplex PCR, lists solely in-frame clones and lacks some. The data show roughly 40,000 clones, about 91% seen once. CDR1 is SGHTA, CDR2 FQGNSA, per germline. This CDR3 is 15 amino acids long. Trimming removed 4 bases from V and 9 bases from J, with 19 bases in between. The sequence came from a female donor with multiple sclerosis, enrolled in a pregnancy study. This chain connects TRBV7-2 to TRBJ2-4, with a possible D match to TRBD1 (6 bases). Material: CD4+ T cells from peripheral blood mononuclear cells, obtained before pregnancy. DNA for the CDR3: TGTGCCAGCAGCTCGAACCGACAGACGACAGGCATTCAGTACTTC. It codes for CASSSNRQTTGIQYF.